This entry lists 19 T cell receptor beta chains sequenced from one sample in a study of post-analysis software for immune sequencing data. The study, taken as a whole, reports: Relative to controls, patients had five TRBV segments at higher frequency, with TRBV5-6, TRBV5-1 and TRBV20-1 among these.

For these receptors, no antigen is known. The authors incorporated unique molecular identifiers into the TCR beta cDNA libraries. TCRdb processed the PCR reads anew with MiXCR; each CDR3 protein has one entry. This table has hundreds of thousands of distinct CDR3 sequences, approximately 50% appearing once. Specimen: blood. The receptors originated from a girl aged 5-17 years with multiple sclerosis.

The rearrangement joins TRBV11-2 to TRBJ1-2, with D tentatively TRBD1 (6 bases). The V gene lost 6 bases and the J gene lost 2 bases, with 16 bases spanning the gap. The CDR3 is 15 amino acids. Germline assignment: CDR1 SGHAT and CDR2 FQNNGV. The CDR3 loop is CASRLEAGGNYGYTF. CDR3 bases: TGTGCCAGCAGGTTGGAGGCGGGGGGCAACTATGGCTACACCTTC.

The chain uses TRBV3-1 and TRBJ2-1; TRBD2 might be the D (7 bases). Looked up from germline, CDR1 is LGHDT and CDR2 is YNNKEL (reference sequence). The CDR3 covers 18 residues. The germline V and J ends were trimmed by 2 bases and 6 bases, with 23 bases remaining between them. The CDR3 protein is CASSQSPRLSRGANEQFF. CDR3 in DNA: TGTGCCAGCAGCCAAAGCCCCAGGCTTAGCCGGGGGGCCAATGAGCAGTTCTTC.

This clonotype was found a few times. The DNA for the CDR3 is TGCAGTGCCGCCAGAATGCGGGGGGCCCTCTACGAGCAGTACTTC. Translated: CSAARMRGALYEQYF. This sequence joins TRBV20-1 and TRBJ2-7, with 8 bases aligning to TRBD2. The germline gives CDR1 DFQATT, CDR2 SNEGSKA (reference sequence). The CDR3 is 15 amino acids. J was trimmed by 3 bases and V by 6 bases; bases with no gene match: 13.

DNA of the CDR3: TGTGCCAGCAGTCACCGACTAGCGCCCTCCTACGAGCAGTACTTC. Its protein product is CASSHRLAPSYEQYF. The V gene is TRBV6-2 or TRBV6-3, the J gene TRBJ2-7; 8 bases are a match to TRBD2. The CDR3 spans 15 residues. Germline loops: CDR1 MNHEY, CDR2 SVGEGT. V shed 5 bases and J 0 bases; nucleotides not matched to a gene: 6.

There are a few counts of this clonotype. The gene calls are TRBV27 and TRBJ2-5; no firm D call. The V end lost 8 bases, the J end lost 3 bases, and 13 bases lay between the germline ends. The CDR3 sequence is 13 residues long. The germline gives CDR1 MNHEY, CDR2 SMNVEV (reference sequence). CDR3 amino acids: CASRPVREETQYF. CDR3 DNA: TGTGCCAGCCGTCCCGTCCGGGAAGAGACCCAGTACTTC.

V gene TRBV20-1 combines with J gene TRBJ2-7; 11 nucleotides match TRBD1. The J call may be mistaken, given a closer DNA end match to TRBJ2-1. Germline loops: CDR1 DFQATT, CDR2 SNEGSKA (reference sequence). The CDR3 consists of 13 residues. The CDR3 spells CSANRDRGYEQFF. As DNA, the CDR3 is TGCAGTGCTAACCGGGACAGGGGGTATGAGCAGTTCTTC.

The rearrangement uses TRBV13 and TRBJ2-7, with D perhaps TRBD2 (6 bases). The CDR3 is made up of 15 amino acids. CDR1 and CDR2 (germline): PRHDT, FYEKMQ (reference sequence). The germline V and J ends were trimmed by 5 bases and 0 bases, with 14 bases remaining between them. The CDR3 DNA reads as TGTGCCAGCAGCCTCTGGAGGGGAAGCTCCTACGAGCAGTACTTC. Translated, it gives CASSLWRGSSYEQYF.

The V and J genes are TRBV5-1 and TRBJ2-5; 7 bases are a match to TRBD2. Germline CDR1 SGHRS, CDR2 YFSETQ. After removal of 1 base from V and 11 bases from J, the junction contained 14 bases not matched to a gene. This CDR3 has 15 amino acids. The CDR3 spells CASSLSGEASGEQYF. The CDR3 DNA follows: TGCGCCAGCAGCTTGTCCGGGGAGGCTAGCGGTGAGCAGTACTTC.

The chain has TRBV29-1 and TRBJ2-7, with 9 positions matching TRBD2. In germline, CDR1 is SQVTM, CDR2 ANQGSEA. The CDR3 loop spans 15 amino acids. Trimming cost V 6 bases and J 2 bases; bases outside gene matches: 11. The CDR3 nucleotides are TGCAGCGTCGGAAGGGGGCTAGCGGGAACCTACGAGCAGTACTTC. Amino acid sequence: CSVGRGLAGTYEQYF.

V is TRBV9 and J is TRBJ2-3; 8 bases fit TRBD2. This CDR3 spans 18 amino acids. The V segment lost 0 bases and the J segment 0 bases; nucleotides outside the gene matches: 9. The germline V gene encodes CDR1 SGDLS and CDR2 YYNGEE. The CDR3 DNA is TGTGCCAGCAGCGTAGCTCTAACTAGCGGAACTAGCACAGATACGCAGTATTTT. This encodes CASSVALTSGTSTDTQYF.

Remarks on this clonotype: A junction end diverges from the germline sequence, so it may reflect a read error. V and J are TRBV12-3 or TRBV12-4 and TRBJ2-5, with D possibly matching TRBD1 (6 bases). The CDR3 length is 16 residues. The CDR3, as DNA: TGTGCCGGCAGTCTGGGTCGGGGCAGGGGCGAAGAGACCCAGTACTTC. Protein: CAGSLGRGRGEETQYF.

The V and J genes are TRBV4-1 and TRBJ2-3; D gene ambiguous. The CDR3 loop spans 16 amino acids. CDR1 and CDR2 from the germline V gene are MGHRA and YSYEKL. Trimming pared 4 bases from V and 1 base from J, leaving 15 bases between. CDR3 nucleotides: TGCGCCAGCAGCCTCAGCATCGGAACCCGCACAGATACGCAGTATTTT. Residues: CASSLSIGTRTDTQYF.

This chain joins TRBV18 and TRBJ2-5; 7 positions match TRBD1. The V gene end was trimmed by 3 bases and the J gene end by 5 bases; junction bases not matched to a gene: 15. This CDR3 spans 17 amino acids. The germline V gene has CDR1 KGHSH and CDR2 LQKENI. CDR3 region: CASSPGQGQFWAETQYF. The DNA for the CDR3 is TGTGCCAGCTCACCGGGGCAGGGACAGTTTTGGGCGGAGACCCAGTACTTC.

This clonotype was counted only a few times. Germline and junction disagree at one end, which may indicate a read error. CDR3 region: CASSLAGRSTDTQYF. As DNA, the CDR3 is TGTGCCAGCAGTCTAGCGGGGAGAAGCACAGATACGCAGTATTTT. J is TRBJ2-3 and V is TRBV12-3 or TRBV12-4; 9 nucleotides agree with TRBD2. This CDR3 is built from 15 residues.

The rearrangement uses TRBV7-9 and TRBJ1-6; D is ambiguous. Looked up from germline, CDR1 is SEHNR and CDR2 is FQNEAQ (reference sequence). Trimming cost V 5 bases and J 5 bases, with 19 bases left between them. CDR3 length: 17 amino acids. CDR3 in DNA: TGTGCCAGCAGCGGTTGGGGAGCTCGACGCCATAATTCACCCCTCCACTTT. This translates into CASSGWGARRHNSPLHF. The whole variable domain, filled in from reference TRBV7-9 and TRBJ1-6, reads DTGVSQNPRHKITKRGQNVTFRCDPISEHNRLYWYRQTLGQGPEFLTYFQNEAQLEKSRLLSDRFSAERPKGSFSTLEIQRTEQGDSAMYLCASSGWGARRHNSPLHFGNGTRLTVT.

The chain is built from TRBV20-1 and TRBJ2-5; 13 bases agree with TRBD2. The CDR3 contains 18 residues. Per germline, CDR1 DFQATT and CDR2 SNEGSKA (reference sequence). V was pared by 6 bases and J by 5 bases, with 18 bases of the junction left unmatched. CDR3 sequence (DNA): TGCAGTGCCCAAAGTCCGGGACTAGCGGGATTCCCGCCTGAGACCCAGTACTTC. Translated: CSAQSPGLAGFPPETQYF.

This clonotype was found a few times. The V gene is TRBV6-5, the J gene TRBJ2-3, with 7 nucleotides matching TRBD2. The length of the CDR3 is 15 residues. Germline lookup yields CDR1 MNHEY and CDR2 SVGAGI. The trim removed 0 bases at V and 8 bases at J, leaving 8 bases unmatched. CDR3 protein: CASSYSTTAGVTQYF. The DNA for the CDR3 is TGTGCCAGCAGTTACTCCACGACCGCGGGAGTTACGCAGTATTTT.

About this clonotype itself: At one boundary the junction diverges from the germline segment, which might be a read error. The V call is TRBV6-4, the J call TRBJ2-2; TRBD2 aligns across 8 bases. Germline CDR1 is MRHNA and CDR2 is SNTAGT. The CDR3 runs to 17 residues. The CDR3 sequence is CASSDSTGGASTGERFF. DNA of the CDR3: TGTGCCAGCAGTGACTCGACGGGGGGGGCGAGCACCGGGGAGCGGTTTTTT.

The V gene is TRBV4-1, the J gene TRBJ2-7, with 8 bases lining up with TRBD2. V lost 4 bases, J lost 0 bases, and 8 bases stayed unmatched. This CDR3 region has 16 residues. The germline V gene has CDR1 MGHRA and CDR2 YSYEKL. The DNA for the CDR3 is TGCGCCAGCAGCCCCGTAGTCGGGGGGGTCTCCTACGAGCAGTACTTC. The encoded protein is CASSPVVGGVSYEQYF.